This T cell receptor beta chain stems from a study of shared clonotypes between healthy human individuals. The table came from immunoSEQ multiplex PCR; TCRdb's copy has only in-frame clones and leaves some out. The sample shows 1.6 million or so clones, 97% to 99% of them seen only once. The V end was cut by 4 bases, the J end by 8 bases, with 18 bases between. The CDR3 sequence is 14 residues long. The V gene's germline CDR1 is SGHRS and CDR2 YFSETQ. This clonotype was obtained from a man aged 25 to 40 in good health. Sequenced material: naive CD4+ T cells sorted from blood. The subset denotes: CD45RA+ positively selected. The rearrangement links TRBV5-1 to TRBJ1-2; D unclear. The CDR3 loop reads CASSPALGEGGYTF. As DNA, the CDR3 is TGCGCCAGCAGCCCGGCTTTGGGTGAAGGAGGCTACACCTTC.